The 8 T cell receptor beta chains in this list originate from one sample, sequenced in a study of read filtering for tumor transcriptome and immune sequencing. Molecular barcoded adaptors covering alpha/delta and beta/gamma chains were used on around 400 ng RNA. TCRdb used MiXCR to reprocess the reads, holding one entry per CDR3 protein. The table records roughly 130,000 distinct CDR3 sequences, 10% to 15% of them present only once. Sequences were obtained from a population of CD138-negative cells sorted from bone marrow. The receptors derive from a donor aged 40 or older with multiple myeloma.

The CDR3: CASSLDMGPEAFF. The DNA for the CDR3 is TGTGCCAGCAGCTTAGACATGGGACCTGAAGCTTTCTTT. The gene calls are TRBV7-2 and TRBJ1-1; possibly TRBD1 for D (5 bases). The V gene's germline CDR1 is SGHTA and CDR2 FQGNSA. V was cut by 1 base and J by 6 bases, with 9 bases left in between. The CDR3 is 13 amino acids.

This clonotype was counted at least ten times. In DNA form, the CDR3 reads TGTGCCAGCAGCGAGAGGCCGGGTGGTTACGAGCAGTACTTC. This encodes CASSERPGGYEQYF. The chain is built from TRBV7-8 and TRBJ2-7; D gene unclear. Trimming shortened V by 5 bases and J by 4 bases, and 15 bases separated the two germline ends. The CDR3 contains 14 residues. CDR1 and CDR2 (germline): SGHVS, FQNEAQ.

This clonotype has just a few counts. The rearrangement uses TRBV6-1 and TRBJ2-2, with unresolved D. CDR1 MNHNS and CDR2 SASEGT come from the germline V gene. This CDR3 comprises 15 residues. V lost 6 bases and J 0 bases, leaving 11 bases between the germline ends. Written as DNA, the CDR3 is TGTGCCAGCAGGTTGGAGAGCACGAACACCGGGGAGCTGTTTTTT. As protein: CASRLESTNTGELFF.

This clonotype came up many times. The V call is TRBV28, the J call TRBJ2-7; 7 bases are a match to TRBD1. CDR1 is MDHEN and CDR2 is SYDVKM in the germline V gene. The CDR3 is made up of 14 amino acids. Unmatched junction bases numbered 5, after V lost 4 bases and J lost 2 bases. As DNA, the CDR3 is TGTGCCAGCAGTTCAGGGGGAACTCCCTACGAGCAGTACTTC. Translated, it gives CASSSGGTPYEQYF.

This rearrangement joins TRBV20-1 to TRBJ2-5; 7 positions agree with TRBD1. The CDR3 has 15 amino acids. The V gene's germline CDR1 is DFQATT and CDR2 SNEGSKA (reference sequence). V dropped 2 bases and J dropped 5; count of bases not matched to a gene: 11. CDR3 residues: CSARSGAGGVETQYF. The CDR3 region has the DNA TGCAGTGCTAGATCTGGGGCAGGGGGAGTGGAGACCCAGTACTTC.

This clonotype was observed many times. The chain carries TRBV2 and TRBJ2-1; 12 bases align to TRBD2. V dropped 6 bases and J dropped 6; count of bases not matched to a gene: 9. The CDR3 length is 16 residues. Germline V gene sequence: CDR1 SNHLY, CDR2 FYNNEI. DNA of the CDR3: TGTGCCAGCAGGCGGACTAGCGGGAACAGAGGCAATGAGCAGTTCTTC. Translating it yields CASRRTSGNRGNEQFF.

The chain links TRBV20-1 to TRBJ2-3; tentatively, D is TRBD1 or TRBD2 (5 bases each). V was clipped by 2 bases and J by 10 bases, with 13 bases between them. The CDR3 consists of 12 residues. The germline V gene encodes CDR1 DFQATT and CDR2 SNEGSKA (reference sequence). The CDR3 DNA reads as TGCAGTGCTAGACAGGGACCTTTACCGCAGTATTTT. Its protein product is CSARQGPLPQYF.

The table lists this clonotype with many counts. This chain joins TRBV7-6 and TRBJ1-6; no clear D. The CDR3 consists of 14 residues. The ends were cut back, 1 base at V and 5 bases at J, with 6 bases in the middle. The germline V gene encodes CDR1 SGHVS and CDR2 FNYEAQ. The CDR3: CASSLDRNNSPLHF. The CDR3 coding sequence is TGTGCCAGCAGCTTAGACAGAAATAATTCACCCCTCCACTTT.